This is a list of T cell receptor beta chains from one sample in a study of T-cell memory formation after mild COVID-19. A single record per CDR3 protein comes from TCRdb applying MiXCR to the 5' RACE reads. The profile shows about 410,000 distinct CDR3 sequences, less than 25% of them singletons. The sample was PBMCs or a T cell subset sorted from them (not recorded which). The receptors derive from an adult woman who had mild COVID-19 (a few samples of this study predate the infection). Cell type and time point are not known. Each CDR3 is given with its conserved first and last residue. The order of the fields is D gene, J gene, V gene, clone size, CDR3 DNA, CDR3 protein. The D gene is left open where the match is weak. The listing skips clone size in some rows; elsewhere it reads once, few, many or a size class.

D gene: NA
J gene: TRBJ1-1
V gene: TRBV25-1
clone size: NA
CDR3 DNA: TGTGCCAGCAGTGATCTCACCACTGAAGCTTTCTTT
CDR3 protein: CASSDLTTEAFF

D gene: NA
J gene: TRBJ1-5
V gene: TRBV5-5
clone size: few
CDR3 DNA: TGTGCCAGCAGCTTGGAAACTCGTGGGCCCCAGCATTTT
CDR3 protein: CASSLETRGPQHF

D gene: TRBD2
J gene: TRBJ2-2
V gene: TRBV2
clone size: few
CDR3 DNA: TGTGCCACCCCCGGGACTACCAACACCGGGGAGCTGTTTTTT
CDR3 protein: CATPGTTNTGELFF

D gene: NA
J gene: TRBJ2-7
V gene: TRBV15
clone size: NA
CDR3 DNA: TGTGCCACCAGCAACGTAAGGGGCAACTACGAGCAGTACTTC
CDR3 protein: CATSNVRGNYEQYF

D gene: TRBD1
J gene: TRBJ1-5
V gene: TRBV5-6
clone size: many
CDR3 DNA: TGTGCCAGCAGCTTGGGAAGGGGGCTGGGCAATCAGCCCCAGCATTTT
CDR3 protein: CASSLGRGLGNQPQHF

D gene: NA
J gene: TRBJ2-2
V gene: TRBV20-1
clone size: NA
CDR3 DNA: TGCAGTGCTAGAGGCACGGCTGACCTGAACACCGGGGAGCTGTTTTTT
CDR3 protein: CSARGTADLNTGELFF

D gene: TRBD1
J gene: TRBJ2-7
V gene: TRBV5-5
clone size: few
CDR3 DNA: TGTGCCAGCAGCCCCACAGCCGGGACAGGGGCCCACGAGCAGTACTTC
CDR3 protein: CASSPTAGTGAHEQYF

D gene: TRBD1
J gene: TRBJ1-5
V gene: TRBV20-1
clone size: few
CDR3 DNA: TGCAGTGCTAGCCGGGACAGGGGCTTGCGCGTCAATCAGCCCCAGCATTTT
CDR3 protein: CSASRDRGLRVNQPQHF

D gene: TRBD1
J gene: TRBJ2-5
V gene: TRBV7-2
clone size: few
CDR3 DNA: TGTGCCAGCACCCCGGGACAGGGCTCTCGAGAGACCCAGTACTTC
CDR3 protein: CASTPGQGSRETQYF

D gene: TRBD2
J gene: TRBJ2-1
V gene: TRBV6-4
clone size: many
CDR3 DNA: TGTGCCAGCAGTGACTCTAGGAGGGGAGGGAATGAGCAGTTCTTC
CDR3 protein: CASSDSRRGGNEQFF

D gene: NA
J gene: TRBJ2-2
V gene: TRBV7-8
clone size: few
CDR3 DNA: TGTGCCAGCAGCTTAGGAGGCGGATACACCGGGGAGCTGTTTTTT
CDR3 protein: CASSLGGGYTGELFF

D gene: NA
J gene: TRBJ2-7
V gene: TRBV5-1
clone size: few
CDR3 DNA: TGCGCCAGCAGGATAAGGGGCGGCAGCTCCTACGAGCAGTACTTC
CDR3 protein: CASRIRGGSSYEQYF

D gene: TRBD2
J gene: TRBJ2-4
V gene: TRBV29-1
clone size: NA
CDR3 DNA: TGCAGCGTACTAGGACTAGCGGGGGCCTTCAAAAACATTCAGTACTTC
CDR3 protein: CSVLGLAGAFKNIQYF

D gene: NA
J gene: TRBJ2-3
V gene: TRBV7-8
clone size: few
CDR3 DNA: TGTGCCAGCGTAAAGGGGCCTCGCACAGATACGCAGTATTTT
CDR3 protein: CASVKGPRTDTQYF

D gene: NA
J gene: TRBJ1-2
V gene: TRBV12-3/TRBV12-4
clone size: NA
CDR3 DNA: TGTGCCAGCAGTTTAGCGGTCGACGCAGGCGGCTACACCTTC
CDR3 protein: CASSLAVDAGGYTF

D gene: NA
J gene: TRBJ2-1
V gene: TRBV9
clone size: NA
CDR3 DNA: TGTGCCAGCGGGACCTCCTACAATGAGCAGTTCTTC
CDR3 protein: CASGTSYNEQFF

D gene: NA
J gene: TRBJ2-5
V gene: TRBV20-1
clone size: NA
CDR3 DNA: TGCAGTGCAGATCTGGGGGCAGGCCACTACTTC
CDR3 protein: CSADLGAGHYF

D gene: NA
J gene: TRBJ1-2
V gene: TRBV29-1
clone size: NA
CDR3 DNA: TGCAGCGTTCCGGCGGGGAACTATGGCTACACCTTC
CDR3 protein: CSVPAGNYGYTF

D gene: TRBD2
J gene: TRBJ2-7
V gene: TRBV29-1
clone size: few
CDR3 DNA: TGCAGCGTTCGACTAGCGGATGACTACGAGCAGTACTTC
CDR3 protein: CSVRLADDYEQYF

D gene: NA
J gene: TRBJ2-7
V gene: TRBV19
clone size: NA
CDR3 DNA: TGTGCCAGTAGTATTGGGGCAGGGACGTACGAGCAGTACTTC
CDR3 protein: CASSIGAGTYEQYF

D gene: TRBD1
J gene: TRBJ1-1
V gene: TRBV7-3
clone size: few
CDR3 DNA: TGTGCCAGCAGCTTGAGGGGGCCGGGAGTGACTGAAGCTTTCTTT
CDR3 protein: CASSLRGPGVTEAFF

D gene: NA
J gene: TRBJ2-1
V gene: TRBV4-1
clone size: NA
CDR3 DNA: TGCGCCAGCAGCCAAGCCGAGGCGTCTTATGAGCAGTTCTTC
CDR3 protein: CASSQAEASYEQFF

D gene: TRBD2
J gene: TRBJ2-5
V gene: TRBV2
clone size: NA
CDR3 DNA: TGTGCCAGCAGTTCACCCGGACTAGCGGGAGATACAGACTGGGAGACCCAGTACTTC
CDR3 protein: CASSSPGLAGDTDWETQYF

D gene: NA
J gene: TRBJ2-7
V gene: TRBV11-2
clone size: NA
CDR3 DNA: TGTGCCAGCAGCCCTCGCAGGGGATGGTCCTACGAGCAGTACTTC
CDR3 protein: CASSPRRGWSYEQYF

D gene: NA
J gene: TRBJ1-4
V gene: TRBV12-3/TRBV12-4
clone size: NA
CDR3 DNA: TGTGCCAGCAGTTTTTCCAATCTGGCGGGGACTAATGAAAAACTGTTTTTT
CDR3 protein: CASSFSNLAGTNEKLFF

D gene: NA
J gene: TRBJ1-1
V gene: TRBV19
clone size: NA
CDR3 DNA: TGTGCCAGTAGTATAGGTTGGGGCAACACTGAAGCTTTCTTT
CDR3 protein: CASSIGWGNTEAFF

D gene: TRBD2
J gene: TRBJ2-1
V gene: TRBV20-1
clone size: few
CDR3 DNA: TGCAGTGCTAGAGGACTAGCGGGATACAATGAGCAGTTCTTC
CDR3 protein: CSARGLAGYNEQFF

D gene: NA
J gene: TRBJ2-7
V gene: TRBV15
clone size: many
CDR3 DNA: TGTGCCACCAGCAGAGGTAGAGACAGGTACGAGCAGTACTTC
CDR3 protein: CATSRGRDRYEQYF

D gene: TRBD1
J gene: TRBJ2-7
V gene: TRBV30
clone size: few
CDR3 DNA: TGTGCCTGGAGTGCTGGGACAGGGGGGACGTACGAGCAGTACTTC
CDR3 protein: CAWSAGTGGTYEQYF

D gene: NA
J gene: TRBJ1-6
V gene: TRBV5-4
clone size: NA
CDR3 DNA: TGTGCCAGCAGTTCCGGCCCTAATTCACCCCTCCACTTT
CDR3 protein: CASSSGPNSPLHF

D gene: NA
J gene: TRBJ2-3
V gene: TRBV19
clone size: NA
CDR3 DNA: TGTGCCACGGACGGGAGCGGCCGATTCCGCACAGATACGCAGTATTTT
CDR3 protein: CATDGSGRFRTDTQYF